This record covers a single T cell receptor beta chain. Germline trimming cut 5 bases from V and 2 bases from J; bases unmatched to any gene: 9. The CDR3 totals 17 residues. Germline-derived CDR1 and CDR2 are SNHLY and FYNNEI. Measured with immunoSEQ multiplex PCR; TCRdb has only the in-frame clones, and not every one. The table records approximately 300,000 clones, about 90% of them present only once. The sample comes from a study of blood T cell repertoires in COVID-19. Study information: COVID-19 samples, acute and convalescent, were from the United States, Italy and Spain.

Source material: peripheral blood. The chain carries TRBV2 and TRBJ2-5; 12 bases match TRBD1. The clonotype was recovered from a woman aged 35 to 49 with COVID-19, enrolled during active disease. CDR3 nucleotides: TGTGCCAGCAGTCTTGACGGGGACAGGGGGCAACAAGAGACCCAGTACTTC. Its protein is CASSLDGDRGQQETQYF.